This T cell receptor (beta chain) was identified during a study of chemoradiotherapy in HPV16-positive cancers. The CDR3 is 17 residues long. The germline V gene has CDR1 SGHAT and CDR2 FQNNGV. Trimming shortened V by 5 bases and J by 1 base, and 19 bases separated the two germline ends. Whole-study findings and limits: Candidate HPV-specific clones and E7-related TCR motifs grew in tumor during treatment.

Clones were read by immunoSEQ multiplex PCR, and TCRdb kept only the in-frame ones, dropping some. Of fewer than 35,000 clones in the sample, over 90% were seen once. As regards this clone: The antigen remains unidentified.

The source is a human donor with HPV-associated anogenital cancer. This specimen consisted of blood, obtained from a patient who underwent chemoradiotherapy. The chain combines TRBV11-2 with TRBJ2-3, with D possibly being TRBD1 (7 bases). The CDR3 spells CASSSRENRGRTDTQYF. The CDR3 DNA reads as TGTGCCAGCAGCAGCCGGGAGAACAGGGGTCGCACAGATACGCAGTATTTT.